This entry describes one TCR beta chain. Its antigen specificity is not known. No base qualities exist here, and no much larger clone lies one base off it. Receptor amplification or capture employed the immunoSEQ multiplex PCR assay. TCRdb stores this immuneACCESS table with in-frame sequences only. Part of the clones is absent; in the studies checked, under half of the shortfall reflects unresolved V genes, and no reason is known for the rest. The sample includes 26,000 or so clones, with 75% to 90% observed a single time. The top ten clonotypes cover 16% of the sample. The sample belongs to a study of T cell changes during pregnancy in multiple sclerosis (dated by TCRdb to the late 2010s). Context from the whole study: The study looked at changes in the T cell repertoire across pregnancy in women with multiple sclerosis.

From the cysteine up to the phenylalanine, the CDR3 has a length of 19 residues. The sequence is cut down to CDR3 DNA, 57 bases in frame from base 1. CDR1 SGHDT and CDR2 YYEEEE are derived from the germline V gene. The junction shows trimming of 1 base on V and 2 bases on J, plus 22 bases between the germline ends. The rearranged segments are TRBV5-6 and TRBJ2-1; 6 matching bases give a weak D call of TRBD2. The sample here was CD8+ T cells from peripheral blood mononuclear cells, taken in the second trimester of pregnancy. This receptor was obtained from a female donor with multiple sclerosis, enrolled in a pregnancy study. The nucleotides are TGTGCCAGCAGCTTGTCCCCCCGGCGGGACCCCGCCCCCTACAATGAGCAGTTCTTC. This gives the protein CASSLSPRRDPAPYNEQFF.